Following are 8 T cell receptor beta chains from one sample sequenced in a study of shared clonotypes between healthy human individuals. Produced via immunoSEQ multiplex PCR; TCRdb's table is partial and in-frame only. The sample shows around 2.5 million clones, over 85% of them seen only once. What was sequenced was naive CD4+ T cells from PBMCs. Stated subset: CD45RA+ positively selected. All receptors derive from a man younger than 35 in good health. Some clones in this sample may be carry-over from other donors' samples.

The chain has TRBV5-1 and TRBJ2-7; a possible D gene is TRBD2 (6 bases). Trimming stripped 3 bases from V and 2 bases from J, with 15 bases between. CDR1 SGHRS and CDR2 YFSETQ come from the germline V gene. The CDR3 has 15 amino acids. The CDR3 is CASSWKGGVAYEQYF. CDR3 nucleotide sequence: TGCGCCAGCAGCTGGAAGGGCGGGGTAGCCTACGAGCAGTACTTC.

This clone was found once. The chain is built from TRBV28 and TRBJ2-3; no clear D gene. This CDR3 has 13 amino acids. V was cut by 7 bases and J by 4 bases, with 12 bases left in between. CDR1 and CDR2 (germline): MDHEN, SYDVKM. CDR3 sequence: CASTTTIPDTQYF. CDR3 nucleotide sequence: TGTGCCAGCACCACCACCATCCCAGATACGCAGTATTTT.

The V and J genes are TRBV30 and TRBJ2-5; D is undetermined. With 0 bases removed from V and 2 bases from J, the gap between germline ends came to 10 bases. Germline V lookup: CDR1 GTSNPN, CDR2 SVGIG (reference sequence). The CDR3 is made up of 14 amino acids. The CDR3 loop reads CAWSVRSKQETQYF. The CDR3 nucleotides read TGTGCCTGGAGTGTAAGAAGTAAACAAGAGACCCAGTACTTC.

This rearrangement joins TRBV27 to TRBJ2-1, with a tentative D call TRBD2 (6 bases). CDR3 length equals 13 residues. Trimming removed 9 bases from V and 12 bases from J, with 21 bases in between. CDR1 is MNHEY and CDR2 is SMNVEV in the germline V gene (reference sequence). The CDR3 is CASSPNRSGGQFF. As DNA, the CDR3 is TGTGCCAGTTCCCCAAACAGGTCCGGGGGGCAGTTCTTC.

The chain carries TRBV6-5 and TRBJ2-1; 11 bases are shared with TRBD2. Per the germline V gene, CDR1 is MNHEY and CDR2 is SVGAGI. V was pared by 9 bases and J by 3 bases, with 4 bases of the junction left unmatched. CDR3 size: 14 residues. CDR3 DNA sequence: TGTGCCAGTAGCGGGAGGGAATACTACAATGAGCAGTTCTTC. This sequence encodes CASSGREYYNEQFF.

This sequence joins TRBV28 and TRBJ2-1, with 7 bases fitting TRBD1. CDR1 and CDR2 (germline): MDHEN, SYDVKM. The CDR3 consists of 15 residues. V lost 6 bases and J lost 5; bases outside the gene matches: 10. The CDR3 region has the DNA TGTGCCAGCAGCCTTAGTTGGGGGACAGACAATGAGCAGTTCTTC. Translating it yields CASSLSWGTDNEQFF.

The J gene is TRBJ2-1, the V gene TRBV18, with TRBD2 matching 7 bases. V was pared by 5 bases and J by 0 bases, with 7 bases of the junction left unmatched. Germline V gene data show CDR1 as KGHSH and CDR2 as LQKENI. CDR3 size: 16 residues. In DNA, the CDR3 is TGTGCCAGCTCAGACCCTCTAGCGGCCTCCTACAATGAGCAGTTCTTC. It translates to CASSDPLAASYNEQFF. Combining the CDR3 with reference TRBV18 and TRBJ2-1 gives the whole variable domain NAGVMQNPRHLVRRRGQEARLRCSPMKGHSHVYWYRQLPEEGLKFMVYLQKENIIDESGMPKERFSAEFPKEGPSILRIQQVVRGDSAAYFCASSDPLAASYNEQFFGPGTRLTVL.

This chain links TRBV7-9 with TRBJ1-1; the match to TRBD1 covers 10 bases. CDR1 SEHNR and CDR2 FQNEAQ come from the germline V gene (reference sequence). The CDR3 loop spans 16 amino acids. V was pared by 5 bases and J by 1 base, with 7 bases of the junction left unmatched. The CDR3 spells CASSPPGTGANTEAFF. The DNA of the CDR3 is TGTGCCAGCAGCCCCCCCGGGACAGGGGCGAACACTGAAGCTTTCTTT. Based on the CDR3 plus reference TRBV7-9 and TRBJ1-1, the full variable domain is DTGVSQNPRHKITKRGQNVTFRCDPISEHNRLYWYRQTLGQGPEFLTYFQNEAQLEKSRLLSDRFSAERPKGSFSTLEIQRTEQGDSAMYLCASSPPGTGANTEAFFGQGTRLTVV.